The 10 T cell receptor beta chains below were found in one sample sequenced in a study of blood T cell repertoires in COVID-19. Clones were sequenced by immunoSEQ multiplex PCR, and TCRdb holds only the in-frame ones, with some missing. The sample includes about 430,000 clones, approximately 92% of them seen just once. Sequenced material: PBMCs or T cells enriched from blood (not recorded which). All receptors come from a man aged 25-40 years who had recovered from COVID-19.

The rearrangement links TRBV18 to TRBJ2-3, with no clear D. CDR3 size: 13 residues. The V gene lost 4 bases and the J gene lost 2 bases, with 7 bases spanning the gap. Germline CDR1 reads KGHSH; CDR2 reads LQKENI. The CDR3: CASSLETTDTQYF. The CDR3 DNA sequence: TGTGCCAGCTCACTAGAAACCACAGATACGCAGTATTTT. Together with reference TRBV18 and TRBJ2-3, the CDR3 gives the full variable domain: NAGVMQNPRHLVRRRGQEARLRCSPMKGHSHVYWYRQLPEEGLKFMVYLQKENIIDESGMPKERFSAEFPKEGPSILRIQQVVRGDSAAYFCASSLETTDTQYFGPGTRLTVL.

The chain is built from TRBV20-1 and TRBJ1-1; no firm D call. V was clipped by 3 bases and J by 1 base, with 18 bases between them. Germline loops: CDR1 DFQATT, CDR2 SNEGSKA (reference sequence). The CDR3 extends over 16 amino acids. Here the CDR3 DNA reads TGCAGTGCTAGTCCCGGGAATTCTATGGGGAACACTGAAGCTTTCTTT. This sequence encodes CSASPGNSMGNTEAFF.

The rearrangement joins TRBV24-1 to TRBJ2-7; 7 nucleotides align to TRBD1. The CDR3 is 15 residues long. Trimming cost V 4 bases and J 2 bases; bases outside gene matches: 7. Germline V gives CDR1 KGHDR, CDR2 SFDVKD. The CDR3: CATSDPGQDPYEQYF. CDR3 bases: TGTGCCACCAGTGACCCCGGACAGGATCCCTACGAGCAGTACTTC.

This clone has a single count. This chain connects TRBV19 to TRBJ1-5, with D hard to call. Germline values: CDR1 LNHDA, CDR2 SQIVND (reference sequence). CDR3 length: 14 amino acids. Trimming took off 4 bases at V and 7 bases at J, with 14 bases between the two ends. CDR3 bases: TGTGCCAGTAGTACTGCCACGGGAGTGCAGCCCCAGCATTTT. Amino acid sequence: CASSTATGVQPQHF.

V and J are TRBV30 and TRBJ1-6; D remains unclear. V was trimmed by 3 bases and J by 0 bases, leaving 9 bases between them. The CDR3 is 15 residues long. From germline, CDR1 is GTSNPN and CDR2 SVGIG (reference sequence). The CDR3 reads CAWSLGSSYNSPLHF. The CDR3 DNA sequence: TGTGCCTGGAGCCTAGGGAGCTCCTATAATTCACCCCTCCACTTT.

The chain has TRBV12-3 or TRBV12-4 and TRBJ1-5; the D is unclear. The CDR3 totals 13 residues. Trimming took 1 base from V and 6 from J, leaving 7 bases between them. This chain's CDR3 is CASSLDGFQPQHF. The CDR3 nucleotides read TGTGCCAGCAGTTTAGACGGTTTTCAGCCCCAGCATTTT.

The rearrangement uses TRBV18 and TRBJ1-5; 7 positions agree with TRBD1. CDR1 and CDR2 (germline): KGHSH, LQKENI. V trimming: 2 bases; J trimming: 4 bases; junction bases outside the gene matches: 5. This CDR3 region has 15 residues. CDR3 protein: CASSPNPGGNQPQHF. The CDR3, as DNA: TGTGCCAGCTCACCAAATCCAGGGGGTAATCAGCCCCAGCATTTT. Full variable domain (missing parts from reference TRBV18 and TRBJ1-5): NAGVMQNPRHLVRRRGQEARLRCSPMKGHSHVYWYRQLPEEGLKFMVYLQKENIIDESGMPKERFSAEFPKEGPSILRIQQVVRGDSAAYFCASSPNPGGNQPQHFGDGTRLSIL.

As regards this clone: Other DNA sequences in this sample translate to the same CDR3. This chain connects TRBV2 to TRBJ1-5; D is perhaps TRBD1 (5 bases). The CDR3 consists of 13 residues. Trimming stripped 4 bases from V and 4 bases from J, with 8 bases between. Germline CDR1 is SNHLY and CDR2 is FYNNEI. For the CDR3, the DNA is TGTGCCAGCAGTGGACAGCCGAATCAGCCCCAGCATTTT. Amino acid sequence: CASSGQPNQPQHF.

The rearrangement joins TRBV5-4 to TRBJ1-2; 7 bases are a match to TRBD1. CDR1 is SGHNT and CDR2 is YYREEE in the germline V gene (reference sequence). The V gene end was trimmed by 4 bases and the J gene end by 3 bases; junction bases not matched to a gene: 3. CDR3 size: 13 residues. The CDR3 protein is CASSGGQHYGYTF. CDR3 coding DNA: TGTGCCAGCAGCGGGGGACAGCACTATGGCTACACCTTC.

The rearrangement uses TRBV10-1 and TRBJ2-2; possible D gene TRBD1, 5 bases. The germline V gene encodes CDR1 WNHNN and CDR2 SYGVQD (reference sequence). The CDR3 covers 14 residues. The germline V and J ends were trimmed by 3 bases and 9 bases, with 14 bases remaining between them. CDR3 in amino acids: CASSDPGAVRELFF. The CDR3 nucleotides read TGCGCCAGCAGTGACCCTGGGGCAGTCCGGGAGCTGTTTTTT.